This entry features one T cell receptor beta chain sequence. This sample was taken from a study of OX40 agonist ivuxolimab in advanced cancers. Between the trimmed V and J ends, which lost 3 bases and 0 bases, there was a span of 12 bases. The V gene's germline CDR1 is MNHNS and CDR2 SASEGT. CDR3 length: 15 residues. TCRdb keeps only in-frame clones here, not all; method: immunoSEQ multiplex PCR. The sample lists about 48,000 clones, about 83% occurring once. This clonotype originated in an adult with an advanced solid tumor such as melanoma, head and neck, liver or kidney cancer. Sample: CD4+ or CD8+ T cells sorted from blood, taken in a trial of the OX40 agonist ivuxolimab. The V and J genes are TRBV6-1 and TRBJ2-7; D is possibly TRBD2 (6 bases). The CDR3 here is CASSDPHGGSYEQYF. The CDR3 coding sequence is TGTGCCAGCAGTGATCCCCACGGGGGCTCCTACGAGCAGTACTTC.